These T cell receptor beta chains were read from a single sample in a study of cytomegalovirus exposure and HLA in healthy donors. Some clones are missing from TCRdb's copy, which holds only in-frame ones; the method was immunoSEQ multiplex PCR. The sample shows more than 90,000 clones, about 80% of them seen only once. Sequenced: PBMCs. The receptors originated from a man aged 40-50 years in good health and CMV-seronegative. Each CDR3 is given with its conserved first and last residue. D genes are given only for firm matches. Rows give clone size only sometimes, using once, few, many, or a class for an expanded clone.

>TRBJ2-7|NA|TRBV27|few
TGTGCCAGCATCGACTTCCGGGGCTACGAGCAGTACTTC
CASIDFRGYEQYF
>TRBJ2-7|NA|TRBV5-4|NA
TGTGCCAGCAGCTCAATGATACAGGGTCACGAGCAGTACTTC
CASSSMIQGHEQYF
>TRBJ1-1|NA|TRBV5-1|NA
TGCGCCAGCAGCTTCCAGTCCTCGAACACTGAAGCTTTCTTT
CASSFQSSNTEAFF
>TRBJ2-7|NA|TRBV11-2|few
TGTGCCAGCAGGTTAGGGGGCGGGACCTACGAGCAGTACTTC
CASRLGGGTYEQYF
>TRBJ1-2|TRBD1|TRBV28|medium-sized
TGTGCCAGCAGCCCCGGGACAGGGGGAACGAGCTATGGCTACACCTTC
CASSPGTGGTSYGYTF
>TRBJ2-3|NA|TRBV19|NA
TGTGCCAGTAGTCCACAGCGGGTGGGCACAGATACGCAGTATTTT
CASSPQRVGTDTQYF
>TRBJ2-2|NA|TRBV6-4|NA
TGTGCCAGCAGTAGGGGGTCGGACACCGGGGAGCTGTTTTTT
CASSRGSDTGELFF
>TRBJ2-1|NA|TRBV13|NA
TGTGCCAGCAGCTTCTCCCCGGGACTCCTTCCCTACAATGAGCAGTTCTTC
CASSFSPGLLPYNEQFF
>TRBJ2-7|NA|TRBV27|NA
TGTGCCAGCAGTTACGGTTCCCTCTACGAGCAGTACTTC
CASSYGSLYEQYF
>TRBJ2-1|TRBD2|TRBV19|few
TGTGCCAGTAGTATAGTAAGAGCGGGAGATGAGCAGTTCTTC
CASSIVRAGDEQFF
>TRBJ1-2|NA|TRBV14|NA
TGTGCCAGCAGCCAAGAATGGCTCTATGGCTACACCTTC
CASSQEWLYGYTF
>TRBJ2-2|NA|TRBV5-4|NA
TGTGCCAGCAGCTTTACTAGATCAAGAATCGGGGAGCTGTTTTTT
CASSFTRSRIGELFF
>TRBJ2-7|NA|TRBV30|NA
TGTGCCTGGAGTGTACTTCGATTTTACGAGCAGTACTTC
CAWSVLRFYEQYF
>TRBJ2-3|TRBD2|TRBV7-6|NA
TGTGCCAGCAGCTCTCGGGGGGTCAGCACAGATACGCAGTATTTT
CASSSRGVSTDTQYF
>TRBJ2-3|NA|TRBV5-6|NA
TGTGCCAGCAGCCCCGGGGGATGGGACCTCACAGATACGCAGTATTTT
CASSPGGWDLTDTQYF
>TRBJ2-7|NA|TRBV4-1|NA
TGCGCCAGCAGCGGGGTCACCGAGGGCTACGAGCAGTACTTC
CASSGVTEGYEQYF
>TRBJ2-1|NA|TRBV2|NA
TGTGCCAGCAGCTACCTGGAGGGGAGCTCCTACAATGAGCAGTTCTTC
CASSYLEGSSYNEQFF
>TRBJ1-6|NA|TRBV7-7|NA
TGTGCCAGCAGCTTGCGGCTGAATTCACCCCTCCACTTT
CASSLRLNSPLHF
>TRBJ1-1|TRBD1|TRBV7-2|NA
TGTGCCAGCAGACCTCTGCGGGACAGGGGACCGAACACTGAAGCTTTCTTT
CASRPLRDRGPNTEAFF
>TRBJ2-7|NA|TRBV5-4|NA
TGTGCCAGCAGCTTGGCGCAGCCGGGAGAGCAGTACTTC
CASSLAQPGEQYF
>TRBJ2-2|TRBD2|TRBV29-1|NA
TGCAGCGTTGAAACTAGCGGGGCGAACACCGGGGAGCTGTTTTTT
CSVETSGANTGELFF
>TRBJ2-1|NA|TRBV4-3|medium-sized
TGCGCCAGCAGCCAAGATGCGTTATCAGGTGCCCTCTACAATGAGCAGTTCTTC
CASSQDALSGALYNEQFF
>TRBJ1-1|TRBD1|TRBV7-9|NA
TGTGCCAGCAGCCCGTCGACAGGGGCAAAGACTGAAGCTTTCTTT
CASSPSTGAKTEAFF
>TRBJ1-1|NA|TRBV5-1|NA
TGCGCCAGCAGCTTGGCCTGGGGGGTTGGGGTCCCGAACACTGAAGCTTTCTTT
CASSLAWGVGVPNTEAFF
>TRBJ2-1|TRBD2|TRBV11-2|NA
TGTGCCAGCAGCTTACTAGCGGGAGGGGTCGGCTCCTACAATGAGCAGTTCTTC
CASSLLAGGVGSYNEQFF
>TRBJ2-5|NA|TRBV15|NA
TGTGCCACCAATTCGGAGCCGGTTGAAGAGACCCAGTACTTC
CATNSEPVEETQYF
>TRBJ2-6|NA|TRBV7-2|once
TGTGCCAGCAGCTTAACAGGGTCTGGGGCCAACGTCCTGACTTTC
CASSLTGSGANVLTF
>TRBJ1-1|NA|TRBV7-9|few
TGCGCCAGCAGCTTGTTAGCGACGAACACTGAAGCTTTCTTT
CASSLLATNTEAFF
>TRBJ1-4|NA|TRBV19|NA
TGTGCCAGTAGTATTCGGGGGACGGAGAATGAAAAACTGTTTTTT
CASSIRGTENEKLFF
>TRBJ1-4|NA|TRBV19|few
TGTGCCAGTAGTCGCGACAGGTGGAAGGCCTCATTCGGTGAAAAACTGTTTTTT
CASSRDRWKASFGEKLFF
>TRBJ1-1|TRBD1|TRBV6-5|NA
TGTGCCAGCACCGCTTCAGGGGGCAGAAGAACTGAAGCTTTCTTT
CASTASGGRRTEAFF
>TRBJ1-1|NA|TRBV2|once
TGTGCCAGCACTCCTCTAGTGGGACATCTTGGGGCTTTCTTT
CASTPLVGHLGAFF
>TRBJ2-7|TRBD1|TRBV18|NA
TGTGCCAGCTCACCTCCCTTGGGACAGGGCCACTACGAGCAGTACTTC
CASSPPLGQGHYEQYF
>TRBJ2-6|TRBD1|TRBV7-2|NA
TGTGCCAGCAGCTTAGCATCCGGGACAGGGAACGTCCTGACTTTC
CASSLASGTGNVLTF
>TRBJ2-1|TRBD1|TRBV19|NA
TGTGCCAGTCGACACCGAAAGGGGGCGTTTGATACCTACAATGAGCAGTTCTTC
CASRHRKGAFDTYNEQFF
>TRBJ2-7|NA|TRBV28|NA
TGTGCCAGCAGGACCTTTCGGGGTTTGTCCTACGAGCAGTACTTC
CASRTFRGLSYEQYF
>TRBJ2-5|TRBD2|TRBV5-8|NA
TGTGCCAGCAGCGCCATACTAGCGGGGGGAGAGACCCAGTACTTC
CASSAILAGGETQYF